Listed below are T cell receptor beta chains from one sample, sequenced in a study of shared clonotypes between healthy human individuals. Profiled with immunoSEQ multiplex PCR; TCRdb holds only in-frame clones, not every one. The sample contains 550,000 to 800,000 clones, 74% of which appear only once. Sequenced input: memory CD4+ T cells sorted from blood. The source of these receptors is a woman in her thirties in good health. Both conserved end residues are part of each CDR3. The D gene is left open where the match is weak. Size values are once, few and many counts, or a class for expanded clones, and some rows have none.

CDR3aa	d_gene	len	j_gene	v_gene	abundance
CASSSGQGASGELFF	TRBD1	15	TRBJ2-2	TRBV5-1	NA
CASSLGLAGGLETQYF	TRBD2	16	TRBJ2-5	TRBV7-9	NA
CASSLGRGYGYTF	NA	13	TRBJ1-2	TRBV7-2	NA
CASSQDGAGEAFRELFF	NA	17	TRBJ2-2	TRBV4-2	few
CASSEQSLGEAFF	NA	13	TRBJ1-1	TRBV2	few
CASIPRLAGGLSTDTQYF	TRBD2	18	TRBJ2-3	TRBV2	few
CASSRQGGAYEQYF	NA	14	TRBJ2-7	TRBV11-2	NA
CASSFEGTAEAFF	NA	13	TRBJ1-1	TRBV5-5	NA
CASSLDRGTQHF	NA	12	TRBJ1-5	TRBV5-1	once
CASSHSRMTERNTEAFF	NA	17	TRBJ1-1	TRBV5-6	many
CASRRPGTGGVTEAFF	TRBD1	16	TRBJ1-1	TRBV6-6	NA
CASSSTGVAGGLWGTDTQYF	TRBD2	20	TRBJ2-3	TRBV27	NA
CASSQAPLLRETQYF	NA	15	TRBJ2-5	TRBV4-1	NA
CASSPPGGSYQETQYF	TRBD2	16	TRBJ2-5	TRBV18	once
CASSSWTESNEKLFF	NA	15	TRBJ1-4	TRBV5-5	few
CASSRTDNQPQHF	NA	13	TRBJ1-5	TRBV6-5	NA
CASSLGSPQETQYF	NA	14	TRBJ2-5	TRBV7-9	NA
CASSQTHRGETQYF	TRBD1	14	TRBJ2-5	TRBV23-1	NA
CASSVRPSGSYEQYF	TRBD2	15	TRBJ2-7	TRBV9	NA
CAPEGQGRDTQYF	TRBD1	13	TRBJ2-3	TRBV11-2	NA
CASSGGLCFTDTQYF	NA	15	TRBJ2-3	TRBV2	NA
CASSPVIQETQYF	NA	13	TRBJ2-5	TRBV5-1	NA
CASSLEGDNYNEQFF	NA	15	TRBJ2-1	TRBV11-3	many
CASSQSSGRAGETQYF	TRBD2	16	TRBJ2-5	TRBV5-1	NA
CSARGQQPQHF	NA	11	TRBJ1-5	TRBV20-1	NA
CASSESRDTTRGYTF	NA	15	TRBJ1-2	TRBV28	NA
CASRRGGRQETQYF	NA	14	TRBJ2-5	TRBV6-5	once
CASSLTSYERGANVLTF	NA	17	TRBJ2-6	TRBV5-4	NA
CASTGMNTEAFF	NA	12	TRBJ1-1	TRBV5-1	once
CASSFYAGIPDTQYF	NA	15	TRBJ2-3	TRBV28	NA
CSARDGLNTGELFF	NA	14	TRBJ2-2	TRBV29-1	NA